The next 24 T cell receptor beta chains were all read from a single sample in a study of graft-versus-host responses after intestinal transplantation. Sequencing used immunoSEQ multiplex PCR; TCRdb keeps in-frame clones, though not all of them. The table shows about 27,000 clones, with less than 85% occurring only once. Source: PBMCs, taken approximately 28 days after intestinal transplant. The source is a human patient who received an intestinal transplant, so some T cells may come from the graft donor.

The chain has TRBV20-1 and TRBJ2-7; D gene uncertain. Germline assignment: CDR1 DFQATT and CDR2 SNEGSKA (reference sequence). Trimming removed 1 base from V and 3 bases from J, with 4 bases in between. CDR3 length: 11 residues. The chain's CDR3 is CSARADYEQYF. The CDR3 DNA follows: TGCAGTGCTAGAGCTGACTACGAGCAGTACTTC.

Remarks on this clone: This sample includes further DNA sequences coding for the same CDR3. This sequence joins TRBV29-1 and TRBJ1-2; TRBD1 matches 8 bases. CDR3 length equals 14 residues. The ends lost 6 bases at V and 1 base at J; junction bases unmatched: 7. Germline assignment: CDR1 SQVTM and CDR2 ANQGSEA. The chain's CDR3 is CSVAGTGDNYGYTF. The CDR3 DNA sequence: TGCAGCGTAGCCGGGACAGGAGATAACTATGGCTACACCTTC.

J is TRBJ1-5 and V is TRBV9; possible D gene TRBD1, 5 bases. Germline lookup yields CDR1 SGDLS and CDR2 YYNGEE. This CDR3 contains 15 residues. Trimming cost V 5 bases and J 7 bases, with 19 bases left between them. The CDR3 loop reads CASRPWDPPRQPQHF. CDR3 DNA sequence: TGTGCCAGCAGACCATGGGACCCTCCGCGGCAGCCCCAGCATTTT.

As to this clone: One end of the junction is discordant with germline, which a read error may explain. The CDR3 sequence: CAGSRGTDTQYF. The CDR3 DNA sequence: TGTGCCGGCAGTCGGGGGACAGACACGCAGTATTTT. The genes are TRBV6-5 and TRBJ2-3; D might be TRBD1 (7 bases). This CDR3 contains 12 residues. Germline CDR1 and CDR2: MNHEY and SVGAGI.

The chain employs TRBV9 and TRBJ1-1, with 7 positions matching TRBD1. V shed 0 bases and J 6 bases; nucleotides not matched to a gene: 8. The CDR3 extends over 15 amino acids. The V gene's germline CDR1 is SGDLS and CDR2 YYNGEE. CDR3 loop: CASSVGSRGIAEAFF. The CDR3 DNA sequence: TGTGCCAGCAGCGTAGGGAGCAGGGGGATAGCTGAAGCTTTCTTT.

The chain combines TRBV11-2 with TRBJ2-1, with D perhaps being TRBD1 or TRBD2 (5 bases each). This CDR3 region has 15 residues. Trimming cost V 0 bases and J 4 bases, with 10 bases left between them. Germline loops: CDR1 SGHAT, CDR2 FQNNGV. CDR3 sequence (DNA): TGTGCCAGCAGCTTAGATGGGGGAGAGTACAATGAGCAGTTCTTC. The encoded protein is CASSLDGGEYNEQFF. The whole variable domain, filled in from reference TRBV11-2 and TRBJ2-1, reads EAGVAQSPRYKIIEKRQSVAFWCNPISGHATLYWYQQILGQGPKLLIQFQNNGVVDDSQLPKDRFSAERLKGVDSTLKIQPAKLEDSAVYLCASSLDGGEYNEQFFGPGTRLTVL.

This chain connects TRBV18 to TRBJ2-3; D uncertain. V gave up 3 bases and J gave up 0 bases, with 4 bases separating them. The length of the CDR3 is 13 residues. Germline V gives CDR1 KGHSH, CDR2 LQKENI. CDR3: CASSPQSTDTQYF. CDR3 DNA: TGTGCCAGCTCACCCCAAAGCACAGATACGCAGTATTTT.

The V and J genes are TRBV14 and TRBJ1-2; 8 positions match TRBD1. Per the germline V gene, CDR1 is SGHDN and CDR2 is FVKESK. The CDR3 covers 14 residues. With 6 bases clipped from V and 4 bases from J, the junction kept 7 bases outside the gene matches. CDR3 region: CASRKQGGGYGYTF. CDR3 nucleotides: TGTGCCAGCAGGAAACAGGGGGGTGGCTATGGCTACACCTTC.

This rearrangement joins TRBV7-6 to TRBJ2-1; the D is unclear. The CDR3 sequence is 14 residues long. Germline V gene lookup returns CDR1 SGHVS and CDR2 FNYEAQ. Trimming took off 0 bases at V and 1 base at J, with 4 bases between the two ends. Here the CDR3 DNA reads TGTGCCAGCAGCTTAGCGGGGTCCTACAATGAGCAGTTCTTC. Residues: CASSLAGSYNEQFF.

The chain is built from TRBV6-5 and TRBJ1-6, with D uncertain. This CDR3 has 14 residues. Germline CDR1 is MNHEY and CDR2 is SVGAGI. The V gene lost 7 bases and the J gene lost 5 bases, with 12 bases spanning the gap. The CDR3 spells CASNNLRDNSPLHF. CDR3 nucleotide sequence: TGTGCCAGCAACAATCTGAGGGATAATTCACCCCTCCACTTT.

The DNA of the CDR3 is TGTGCCAGCAGCTTGGCCATACGGGGGGCCTACAATGAGCAGTTCTTC. Protein product: CASSLAIRGAYNEQFF. The rearrangement joins TRBV5-6 to TRBJ2-1, with 7 bases aligning to TRBD2. With 0 bases clipped from V and 2 bases from J, the junction kept 5 bases outside the gene matches. This CDR3 is 16 amino acids long. Looked up from germline, CDR1 is SGHDT and CDR2 is YYEEEE.

This clone has more than one count but fewer than ten. V gene TRBV5-4 combines with J gene TRBJ2-6; 7 bases are shared with TRBD2. The CDR3 has 18 residues. Losses at the gene ends were 2 bases for V and 2 bases for J; bases not matched to a gene: 10. Looked up from germline, CDR1 is SGHNT and CDR2 is YYREEE (reference sequence). CDR3 DNA sequence: TGTGCCAGCAGCTTCAGAACCCCTGCGGGGGCTGGGGCCAACGTCCTGACTTTC. It specifies CASSFRTPAGAGANVLTF.

V and J are TRBV5-5 and TRBJ2-5; 7 bases map to TRBD2. V shed 0 bases, J shed 1 base, and the junction held 9 bases outside the gene matches. CDR1 SGHKS and CDR2 YYEKEE come from the germline V gene (reference sequence). This CDR3 is 17 amino acids long. The CDR3 loop is CASSLESGRAPQETQYF. The CDR3 bases are TGTGCCAGCAGCTTGGAATCGGGGAGGGCACCCCAAGAGACCCAGTACTTC.

This sequence joins TRBV4-1 and TRBJ2-5; no firm D call. The CDR3 consists of 15 residues. Trimming pared 1 base from V and 0 bases from J, leaving 9 bases between. CDR1 MGHRA and CDR2 YSYEKL come from the germline V gene. CDR3 sequence: CASSQASRNQETQYF. The CDR3 DNA reads TGCGCCAGCAGCCAAGCTTCAAGGAACCAAGAGACCCAGTACTTC.

The J gene is TRBJ2-7, the V gene TRBV19; 7 bases match TRBD1. CDR1 LNHDA and CDR2 SQIVND come from the germline V gene (reference sequence). The V gene end was trimmed by 0 bases and the J gene end by 5 bases; junction bases not matched to a gene: 7. CDR3 length equals 15 residues. CDR3 in amino acids: CASSIDLYRGNEQYF. CDR3 in DNA: TGTGCCAGTAGTATAGATCTTTACAGGGGCAACGAGCAGTACTTC. Using reference TRBV19 and TRBJ2-7 for the parts outside the CDR3, the full variable domain is DGGITQSPKYLFRKEGQNVTLSCEQNLNHDAMYWYRQDPGQGLRLIYYSQIVNDFQKGDIAEGYSVSREKKESFPLTVTSAQKNPTAFYLCASSIDLYRGNEQYFGPGTRLTVT.

The genes are TRBV19 and TRBJ1-1; no clear D. CDR3 size: 15 residues. The germline V gene has CDR1 LNHDA and CDR2 SQIVND (reference sequence). The V end was cut by 5 bases, the J end by 6 bases, with 19 bases between. The CDR3 sequence: CASSSIDGLLSEAFF. In nucleotides, the CDR3 is TGTGCCAGTAGTTCTATCGACGGGTTGCTGTCTGAAGCTTTCTTT.

The chain recombines TRBV7-9 with TRBJ2-3, with TRBD2 matching 8 bases. J lost 3 bases, V lost 3 bases, and 5 bases had no gene match. CDR1 and CDR2 (germline): SEHNR, FQNEAQ (reference sequence). The CDR3 sequence is 15 residues long. CDR3 residues: CASSFGTSKTDTQYF. The CDR3 nucleotides are TGTGCCAGCAGCTTTGGGACTAGTAAGACAGATACGCAGTATTTT.

This clone was seen once. The V gene is TRBV7-2, the J gene TRBJ2-1; 8 positions agree with TRBD1. The CDR3 runs to 17 residues. Germline V gives CDR1 SGHTA, CDR2 FQGNSA. After removal of 5 bases from V and 4 bases from J, the junction contained 13 bases not matched to a gene. CDR3 protein: CASSPDREISVYNEQFF. Written as DNA, the CDR3 is TGTGCCAGCAGCCCGGACAGGGAGATTTCCGTTTACAATGAGCAGTTCTTC.

The V gene is TRBV6-1, the J gene TRBJ2-5; D possibly corresponds to TRBD2 (5 bases). Germline values: CDR1 MNHNS, CDR2 SASEGT. Trimming removed 6 bases at V and 2 bases at J, with 7 bases between. This CDR3 spans 12 amino acids. The CDR3 spells CASRLGQETQYF. The CDR3 DNA follows: TGTGCCAGCAGACTAGGTCAAGAGACCCAGTACTTC.

The genes are TRBV5-5 and TRBJ2-1; the D is unclear. V lost 3 bases and J 2 bases, leaving 9 bases between the germline ends. The CDR3 length is 14 residues. The germline V gene has CDR1 SGHKS and CDR2 YYEKEE (reference sequence). CDR3 coding DNA: TGTGCCAGCAGCTCGGACCTCCCCTACAATGAGCAGTTCTTC. Its translation is CASSSDLPYNEQFF.

A few counts support this clone. V usage is TRBV15 and J usage is TRBJ1-1; 7 bases map to TRBD1. CDR1 and CDR2 from the germline V gene are LNHNV and YYDKDF (reference sequence). Trimming removed 0 bases from V and 10 bases from J; junction bases left unmatched: 11. CDR3 length: 15 amino acids. The CDR3 coding sequence is TGTGCCACCAGCAGAGATTCCGAACAGGGGAGGGGAGCTTTCTTT. Translation: CATSRDSEQGRGAFF. Based on the CDR3 plus reference TRBV15 and TRBJ1-1, the full variable domain is DAMVIQNPRYQVTQFGKPVTLSCSQTLNHNVMYWYQQKSSQAPKLLFHYYDKDFNNEADTPDNFQSRRPNTSFCFLDIRSPGLGDTAMYLCATSRDSEQGRGAFFGQGTRLTVV.

The V and J genes are TRBV6-8 and TRBJ1-6, with 9 bases that match TRBD1. The CDR3 is 15 amino acids. Germline loops: CDR1 MNHGY, CDR2 SAAAGT. With V trimmed by 11 bases and J by 7 bases, 12 bases remained unmatched. The CDR3 is CALVSGTGRNSPLHF. The CDR3 nucleotides read TGTGCCTTGGTGTCCGGGACAGGGAGGAATTCACCCCTCCACTTT.

Here the CDR3 DNA reads TGTGCCAGTAGTTGGCTCGGGAGCTCCTACAATGAGCAGTTCTTC. It is translated as CASSWLGSSYNEQFF. This chain joins TRBV19 and TRBJ2-1; D perhaps matches TRBD2 (6 bases). The length of the CDR3 is 15 residues. Per germline, CDR1 LNHDA and CDR2 SQIVND (reference sequence). The germline V and J ends were trimmed by 5 bases and 0 bases, with 11 bases remaining between them.

The genes are TRBV27 and TRBJ1-1; 12 positions agree with TRBD1. V lost 3 bases and J lost 4; bases outside the gene matches: 6. CDR1 and CDR2 from the germline V gene are MNHEY and SMNVEV (reference sequence). This CDR3 has 16 residues. CDR3 DNA sequence: TGTGCCAGCAGTTTCGGGGACAGGGGGCGGGGCACTGAAGCTTTCTTT. It yields the protein CASSFGDRGRGTEAFF.